This TCR beta chain emerged from a study of blood T cell repertoires in COVID-19. Study summary: Acute-phase and convalescent COVID-19 samples originated in the United States, Italy and Spain.

Assay used: immunoSEQ multiplex PCR; TCRdb lists only in-frame clones, some missing. The sample lists about 350,000 clones; approximately 89% were seen once. This clone was detected a few times. With V trimmed by 5 bases and J by 4 bases, 7 bases remained unmatched. The CDR3 runs 15 residues. The germline V gene has CDR1 LNHDA and CDR2 SQIVND (reference sequence). This receptor was identified in a woman aged 60-75 years with COVID-19, enrolled during active disease. This rearrangement joins TRBV19 to TRBJ1-2, with 10 bases lining up with TRBD1. Sequencing input: peripheral blood. The CDR3 DNA follows: TGTGCCAGTAGTGCAAGACAGGGGGCCGGCTATGGCTACACCTTC. It specifies CASSARQGAGYGYTF.